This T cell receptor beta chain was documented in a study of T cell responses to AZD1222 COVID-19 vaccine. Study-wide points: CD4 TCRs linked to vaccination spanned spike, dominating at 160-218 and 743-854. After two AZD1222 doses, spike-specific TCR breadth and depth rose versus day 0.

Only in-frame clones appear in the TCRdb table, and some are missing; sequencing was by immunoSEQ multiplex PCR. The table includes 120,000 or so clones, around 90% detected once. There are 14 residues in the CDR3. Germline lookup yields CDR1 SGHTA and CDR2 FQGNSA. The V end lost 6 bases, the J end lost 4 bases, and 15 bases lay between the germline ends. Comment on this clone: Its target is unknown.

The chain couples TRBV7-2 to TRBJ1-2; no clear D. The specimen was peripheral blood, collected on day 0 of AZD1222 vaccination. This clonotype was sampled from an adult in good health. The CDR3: CASRGKGTLYGYTF. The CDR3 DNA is TGTGCCAGCAGGGGGAAAGGAACACTCTATGGCTACACCTTC.